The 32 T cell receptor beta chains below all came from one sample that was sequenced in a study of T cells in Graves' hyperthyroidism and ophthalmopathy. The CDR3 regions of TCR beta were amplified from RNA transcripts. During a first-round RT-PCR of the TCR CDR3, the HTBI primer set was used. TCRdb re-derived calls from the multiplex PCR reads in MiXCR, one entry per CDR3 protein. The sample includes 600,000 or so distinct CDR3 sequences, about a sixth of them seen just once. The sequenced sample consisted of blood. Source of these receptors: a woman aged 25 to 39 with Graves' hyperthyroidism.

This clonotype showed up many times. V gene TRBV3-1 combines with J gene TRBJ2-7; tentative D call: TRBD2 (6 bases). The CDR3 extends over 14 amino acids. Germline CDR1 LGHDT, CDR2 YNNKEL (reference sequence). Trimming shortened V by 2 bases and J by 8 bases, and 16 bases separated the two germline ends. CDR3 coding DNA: TGTGCCAGCAGCCAACGTAGGGACTCCGGAAAGCAGTACTTC. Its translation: CASSQRRDSGKQYF.

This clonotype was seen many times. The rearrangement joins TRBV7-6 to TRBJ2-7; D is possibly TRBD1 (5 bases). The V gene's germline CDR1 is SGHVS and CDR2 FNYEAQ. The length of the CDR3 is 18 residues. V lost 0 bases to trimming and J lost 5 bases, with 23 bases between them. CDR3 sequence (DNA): TGTGCCAGCAGCTTAGCAACCGGACGGGCTATCAGGGTCCACGAGCAGTACTTC. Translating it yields CASSLATGRAIRVHEQYF.

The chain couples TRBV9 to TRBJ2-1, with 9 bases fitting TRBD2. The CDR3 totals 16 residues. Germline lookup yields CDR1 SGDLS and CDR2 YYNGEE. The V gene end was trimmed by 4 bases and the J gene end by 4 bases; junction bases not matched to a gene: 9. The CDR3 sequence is CASSPNSGSRYNEQFF. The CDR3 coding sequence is TGTGCCAGCAGCCCCAATAGCGGGAGCAGGTACAATGAGCAGTTCTTC.

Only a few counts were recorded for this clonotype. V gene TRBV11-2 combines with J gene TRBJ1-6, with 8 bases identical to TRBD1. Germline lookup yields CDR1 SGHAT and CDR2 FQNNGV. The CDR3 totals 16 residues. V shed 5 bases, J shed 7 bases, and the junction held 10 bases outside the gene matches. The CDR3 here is CASSVTSGTGNSPLHF. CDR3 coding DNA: TGTGCCAGCAGCGTTACCTCCGGGACAGGAAATTCACCCCTCCACTTT.

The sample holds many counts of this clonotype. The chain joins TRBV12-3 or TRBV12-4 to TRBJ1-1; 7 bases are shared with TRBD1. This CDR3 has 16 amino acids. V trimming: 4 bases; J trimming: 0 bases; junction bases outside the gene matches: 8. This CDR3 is CASSSGQAYLNTEAFF. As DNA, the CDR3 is TGTGCCAGCAGTTCAGGACAGGCCTACTTGAACACTGAAGCTTTCTTT.

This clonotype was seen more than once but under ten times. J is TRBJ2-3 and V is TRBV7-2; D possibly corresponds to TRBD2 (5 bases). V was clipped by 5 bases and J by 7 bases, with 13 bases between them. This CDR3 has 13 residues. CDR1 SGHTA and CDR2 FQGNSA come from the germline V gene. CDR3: CASSPRTLYTQYF. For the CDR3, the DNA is TGTGCCAGCAGCCCCCGGACTCTTTATACGCAGTATTTT.

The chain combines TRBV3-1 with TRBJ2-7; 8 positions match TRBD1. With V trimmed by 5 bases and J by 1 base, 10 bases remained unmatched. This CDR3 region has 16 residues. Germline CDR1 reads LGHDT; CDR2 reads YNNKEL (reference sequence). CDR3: CASSADRGRDSYEQYF. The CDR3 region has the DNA TGTGCCAGCAGCGCAGACAGGGGCCGAGATTCCTACGAGCAGTACTTC.

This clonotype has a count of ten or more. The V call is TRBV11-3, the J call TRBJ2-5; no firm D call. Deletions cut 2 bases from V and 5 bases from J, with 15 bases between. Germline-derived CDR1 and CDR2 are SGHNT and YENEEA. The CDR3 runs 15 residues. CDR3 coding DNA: TGTGCCAGCAGCTTATTTTCTAACTCTGGGGAGACCCAGTACTTC. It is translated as CASSLFSNSGETQYF.

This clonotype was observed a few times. Here the CDR3 reads CASSRLAGGNEQYF. The CDR3 DNA sequence: TGTGCCAGCAGCCGATTAGCGGGAGGGAACGAGCAGTACTTC. This chain joins TRBV3-1 and TRBJ2-7; 11 bases map to TRBD2. The germline gives CDR1 LGHDT, CDR2 YNNKEL (reference sequence). CDR3 length: 14 residues. Trimming removed 4 bases from V and 5 bases from J; junction bases left unmatched: 4.

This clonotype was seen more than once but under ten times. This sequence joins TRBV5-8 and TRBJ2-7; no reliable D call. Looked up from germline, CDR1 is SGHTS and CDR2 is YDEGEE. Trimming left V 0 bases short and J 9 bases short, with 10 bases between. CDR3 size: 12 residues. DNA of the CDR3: TGTGCCAGCAGCTTGGCTGGGAAAGTGCAGTACTTC. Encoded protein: CASSLAGKVQYF.

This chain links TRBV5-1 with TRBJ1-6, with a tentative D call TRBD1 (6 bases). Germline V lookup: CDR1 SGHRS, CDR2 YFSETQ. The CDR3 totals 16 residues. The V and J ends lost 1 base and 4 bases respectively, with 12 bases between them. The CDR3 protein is CASSLTGAKYNSPLHF. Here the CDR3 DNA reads TGCGCCAGCAGCTTGACGGGGGCGAAGTATAATTCACCCCTCCACTTT.

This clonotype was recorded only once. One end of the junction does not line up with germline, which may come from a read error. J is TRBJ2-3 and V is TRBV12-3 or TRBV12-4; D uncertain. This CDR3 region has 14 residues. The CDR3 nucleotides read TGTGCCAACAGTTTAGGTAGGACGTCAGATACGCAGTATTTT. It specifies CANSLGRTSDTQYF.

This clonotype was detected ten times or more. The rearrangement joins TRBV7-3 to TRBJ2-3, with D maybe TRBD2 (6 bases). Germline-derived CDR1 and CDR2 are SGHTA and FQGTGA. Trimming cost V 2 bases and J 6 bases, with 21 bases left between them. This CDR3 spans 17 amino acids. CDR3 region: CASSLGRLASTGDTQYF. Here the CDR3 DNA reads TGTGCCAGCAGCTTAGGCCGGCTAGCGAGTACGGGTGATACGCAGTATTTT.

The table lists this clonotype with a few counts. The CDR3: CASSMVRDTQYF. The DNA of the CDR3 is TGTGCCAGTAGTATGGTGAGAGATACGCAGTATTTT. The chain carries TRBV19 and TRBJ2-3, with no clear D. Trimming cost V 3 bases and J 5 bases, with 6 bases left between them. The CDR3 has 12 amino acids. Germline V gene data show CDR1 as LNHDA and CDR2 as SQIVND (reference sequence).

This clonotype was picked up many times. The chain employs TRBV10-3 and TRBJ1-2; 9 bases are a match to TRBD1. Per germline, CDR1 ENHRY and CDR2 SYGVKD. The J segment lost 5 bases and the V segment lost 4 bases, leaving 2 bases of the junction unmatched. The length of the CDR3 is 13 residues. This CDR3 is CAISGDRGYGYTF. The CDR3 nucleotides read TGTGCCATCAGTGGCGACAGGGGGTATGGCTACACCTTC.

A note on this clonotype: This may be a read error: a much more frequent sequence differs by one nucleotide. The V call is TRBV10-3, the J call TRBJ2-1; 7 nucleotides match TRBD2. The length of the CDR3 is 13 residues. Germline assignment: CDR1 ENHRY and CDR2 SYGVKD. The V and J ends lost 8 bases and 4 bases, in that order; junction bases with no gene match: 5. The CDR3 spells CAIGASGYNEQFF. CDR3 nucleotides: TGTGCCATCGGTGCTAGCGGATACAATGAGCAGTTCTTC.

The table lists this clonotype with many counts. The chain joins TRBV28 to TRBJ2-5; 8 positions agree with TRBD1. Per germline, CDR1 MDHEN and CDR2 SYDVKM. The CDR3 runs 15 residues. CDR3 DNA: TGTGCGACCCAGGGGGCCCCCGGGACAGGAGAGACCCAGTACTTC. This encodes CATQGAPGTGETQYF.

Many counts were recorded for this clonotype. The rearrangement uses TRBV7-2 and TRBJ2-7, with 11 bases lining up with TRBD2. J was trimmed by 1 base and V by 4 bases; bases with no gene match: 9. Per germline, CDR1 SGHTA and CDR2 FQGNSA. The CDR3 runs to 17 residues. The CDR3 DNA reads TGTGCCAGCAGCTCACTAGCGGGAGCACCGAGGTCCTACGAGCAGTACTTC. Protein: CASSSLAGAPRSYEQYF.

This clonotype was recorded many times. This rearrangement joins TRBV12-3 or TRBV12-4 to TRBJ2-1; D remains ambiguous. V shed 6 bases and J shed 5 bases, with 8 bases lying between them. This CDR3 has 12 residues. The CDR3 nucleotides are TGTGCCAGCAGCCCATTGAACAATGAGCAGTTCTTC. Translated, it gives CASSPLNNEQFF.

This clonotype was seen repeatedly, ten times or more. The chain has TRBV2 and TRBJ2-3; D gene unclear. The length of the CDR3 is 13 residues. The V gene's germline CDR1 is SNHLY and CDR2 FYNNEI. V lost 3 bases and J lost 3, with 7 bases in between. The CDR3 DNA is TGTGCCAGCAGTGATGCCGGAACAGATACGCAGTATTTT. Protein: CASSDAGTDTQYF. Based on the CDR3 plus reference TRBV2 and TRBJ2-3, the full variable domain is EPEVTQTPSHQVTQMGQEVILRCVPISNHLYFYWYRQILGQKVEFLVSFYNNEISEKSEIFDDQFSVERPDGSNFTLKIRSTKLEDSAMYFCASSDAGTDTQYFGPGTRLTVL.

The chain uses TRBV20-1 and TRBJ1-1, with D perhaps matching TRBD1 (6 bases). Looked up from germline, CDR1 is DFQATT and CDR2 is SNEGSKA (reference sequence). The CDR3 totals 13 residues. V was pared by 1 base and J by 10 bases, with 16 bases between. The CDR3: CSARGGGVTPAFF. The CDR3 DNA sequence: TGCAGTGCTAGAGGAGGGGGAGTCACCCCAGCTTTCTTT.

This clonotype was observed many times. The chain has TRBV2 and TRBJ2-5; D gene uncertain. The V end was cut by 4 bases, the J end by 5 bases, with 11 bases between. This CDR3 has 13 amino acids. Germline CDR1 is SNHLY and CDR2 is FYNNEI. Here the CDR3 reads CASSVAVRETQYF. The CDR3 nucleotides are TGTGCCAGCAGTGTAGCAGTCCGGGAGACCCAGTACTTC.

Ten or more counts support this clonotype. The CDR3 DNA sequence: TGCGCCAGCAGCTTACTACAGGGTCAGGACACTGAAGCTTTCTTT. Translated: CASSLLQGQDTEAFF. This rearrangement joins TRBV5-1 to TRBJ1-1; D perhaps matches TRBD1 (6 bases). The germline V and J ends were trimmed by 2 bases and 3 bases, with 14 bases remaining between them. This CDR3 is 15 amino acids long. The V gene's germline CDR1 is SGHRS and CDR2 YFSETQ.

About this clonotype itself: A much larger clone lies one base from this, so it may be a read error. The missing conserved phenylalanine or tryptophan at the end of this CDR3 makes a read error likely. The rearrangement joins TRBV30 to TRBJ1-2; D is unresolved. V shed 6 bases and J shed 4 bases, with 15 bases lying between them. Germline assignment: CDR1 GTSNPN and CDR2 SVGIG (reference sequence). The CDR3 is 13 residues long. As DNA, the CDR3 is TGTGCCTGTCAAACGATCTTGGGCTATGGCTACACCCTC. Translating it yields CACQTILGYGYTL.

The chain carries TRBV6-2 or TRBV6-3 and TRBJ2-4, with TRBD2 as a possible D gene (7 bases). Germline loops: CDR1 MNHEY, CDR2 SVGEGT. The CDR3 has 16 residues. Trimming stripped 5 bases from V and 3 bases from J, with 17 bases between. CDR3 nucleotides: TGTGCCAGCAGTCCTCTAGCGGAGGGGGACAAAAACATTCAGTACTTC. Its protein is CASSPLAEGDKNIQYF.

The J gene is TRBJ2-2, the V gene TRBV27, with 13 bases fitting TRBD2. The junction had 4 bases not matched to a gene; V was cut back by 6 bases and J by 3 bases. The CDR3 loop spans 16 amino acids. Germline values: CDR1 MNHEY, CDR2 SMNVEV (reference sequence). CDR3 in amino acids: CASRSGLAGYTGELFF. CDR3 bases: TGTGCCAGCAGGTCGGGACTAGCGGGATACACCGGGGAGCTGTTTTTT.

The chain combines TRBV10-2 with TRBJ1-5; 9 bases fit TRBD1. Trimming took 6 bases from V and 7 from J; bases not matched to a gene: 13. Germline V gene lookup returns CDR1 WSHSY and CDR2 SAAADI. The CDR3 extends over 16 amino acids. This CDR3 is CASRSGTGSVGQPQHF. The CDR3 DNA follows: TGCGCCAGCAGGTCGGGGACAGGGTCGGTTGGACAGCCCCAGCATTTT.

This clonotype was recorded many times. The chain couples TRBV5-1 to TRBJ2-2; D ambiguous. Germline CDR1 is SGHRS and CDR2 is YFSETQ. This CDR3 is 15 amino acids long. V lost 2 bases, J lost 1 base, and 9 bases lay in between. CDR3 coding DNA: TGCGCCAGCAGCTTCGAGTCAGGGAACACCGGGGAGCTGTTTTTT. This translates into CASSFESGNTGELFF.

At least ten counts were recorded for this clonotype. CDR3 nucleotide sequence: TGTGCCAGCAGCCGAATGCCCCTACCGCTTGCGGGAGAGGTCACCGGGGAGCTGTTTTTT. This sequence encodes CASSRMPLPLAGEVTGELFF. The chain is built from TRBV5-5 and TRBJ2-2; 7 bases map to TRBD2. The CDR3 extends over 20 amino acids. The V and J ends lost 4 bases and 4 bases, in that order; junction bases with no gene match: 22. From germline, CDR1 is SGHKS and CDR2 YYEKEE (reference sequence).

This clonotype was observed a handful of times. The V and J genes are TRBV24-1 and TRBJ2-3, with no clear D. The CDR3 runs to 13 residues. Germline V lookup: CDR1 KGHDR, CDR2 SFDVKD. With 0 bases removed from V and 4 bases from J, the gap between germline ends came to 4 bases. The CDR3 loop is CATSDLGSDTQYF. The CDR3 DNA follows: TGTGCCACCAGTGATTTGGGATCAGATACGCAGTATTTT.

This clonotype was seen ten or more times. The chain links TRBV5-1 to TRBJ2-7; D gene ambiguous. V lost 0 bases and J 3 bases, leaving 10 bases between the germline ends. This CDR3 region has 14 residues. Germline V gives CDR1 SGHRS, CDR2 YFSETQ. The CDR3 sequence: CASSLAHGNYEQYF. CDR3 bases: TGCGCCAGCAGCTTGGCCCACGGAAACTACGAGCAGTACTTC.

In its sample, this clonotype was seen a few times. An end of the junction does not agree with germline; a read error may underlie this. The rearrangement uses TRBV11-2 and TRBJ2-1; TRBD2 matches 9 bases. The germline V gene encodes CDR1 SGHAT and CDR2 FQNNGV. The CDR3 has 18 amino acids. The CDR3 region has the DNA TGTGCCAGCAGCTTACTGTCTCTCCGGACTAGCGCCTACGATGAGCAGTTCTTC. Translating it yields CASSLLSLRTSAYDEQFF.